The entry below describes one T cell receptor (beta chain). The sample comes from a study of monozygotic twins with inflammatory bowel disease. The CDR3 runs to 14 residues. Germline V gene data show CDR1 as SGHTA and CDR2 as FQGNSA. Each of the TCR libraries took roughly 3,700 ng of total RNA. TCRdb re-called the 5' RACE reads and shows each CDR3 protein once, DNA omitted. The table gives a few hundred thousand distinct CDR3 sequences; the top ten clones make up 2% to 2.5% of it. The specimen sequenced was blood. The receptor's source is a human donor with ulcerative colitis or Crohn's disease, or a healthy co-twin of an affected twin (not recorded which). This chain links TRBV7-2 with TRBJ2-1. The CDR3 loop reads CASSPLCSYNEQFF. Full variable domain (remainder filled in from reference TRBV7-2 and TRBJ2-1): GAGVSQSPSNKVTEKGKDVELRCDPISGHTALYWYRQSLGQGLEFLIYFQGNSAPDKSGLPSDRFSAERTGGSVSTLTIQRTQQEDSAVYLCASSPLCSYNEQFFGPGTRLTVL.